This TCR beta chain originates from a study of cytomegalovirus exposure and HLA in healthy donors. Germline V CDR1 and CDR2: SGHDN, FVKESK. CDR3 length: 13 amino acids. V lost 6 bases, J lost 7 bases, and 6 bases stayed unmatched. Primers included in the PCR were 60 Vbeta and 13 Jbeta primers. Under the authors' procedure: Later reanalysis found 75 million to 100 million unique TCR beta chains, 10 million to 12 million of them shared. Method: immunoSEQ multiplex PCR; TCRdb's copy keeps in-frame clones and lacks some. The D gene and trimming were derived from the DNA, and the V and J assignments and clone size from that table. Of roughly 100,000 clones in the sample, around 75% were seen once.

The sequencing sample was made of PBMCs. The chain joins TRBV14 to TRBJ1-2; 9 positions match TRBD1. The receptor was isolated from a man aged 30-40 years in good health and CMV-seronegative. Written as DNA, the CDR3 is TGTGCCAGCAGTCCACAGGGGGCGAGTGGCTACACCTTC. It encodes CASSPQGASGYTF. The full variable domain, completed using reference TRBV14 and TRBJ1-2, is EAGVTQFPSHSVIEKGQTVTLRCDPISGHDNLYWYRRVMGKEIKFLLHFVKESKQDESGMPNNRFLAERTGGTYSTLKVQPAELEDSGVYFCASSPQGASGYTFGSGTRLTVV.